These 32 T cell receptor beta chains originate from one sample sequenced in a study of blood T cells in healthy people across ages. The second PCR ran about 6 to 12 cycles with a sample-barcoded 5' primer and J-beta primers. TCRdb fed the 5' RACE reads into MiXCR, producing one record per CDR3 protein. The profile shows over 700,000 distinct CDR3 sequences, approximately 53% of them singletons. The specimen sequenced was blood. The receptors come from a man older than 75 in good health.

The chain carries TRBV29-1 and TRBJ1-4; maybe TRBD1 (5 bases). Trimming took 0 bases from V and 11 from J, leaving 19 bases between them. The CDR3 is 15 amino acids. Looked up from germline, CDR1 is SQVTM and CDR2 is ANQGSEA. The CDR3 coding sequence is TGCAGCGTTGAAGAGAGGCGGCAGTCTAAGGGGAAACTGTTTTTT. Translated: CSVEERRQSKGKLFF. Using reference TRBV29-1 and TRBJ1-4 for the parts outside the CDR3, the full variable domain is SAVISQKPSRDICQRGTSLTIQCQVDSQVTMMFWYRQQPGQSLTLIATANQGSEATYESGFVIDKFPISRPNLTFSTLTVSNMSPEDSSIYLCSVEERRQSKGKLFFGSGTQLSVL.

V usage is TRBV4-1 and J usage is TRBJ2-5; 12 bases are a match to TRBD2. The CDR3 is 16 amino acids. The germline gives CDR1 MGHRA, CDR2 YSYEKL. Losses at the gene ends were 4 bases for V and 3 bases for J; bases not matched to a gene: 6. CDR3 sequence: CASSLRLAGEEETQYF. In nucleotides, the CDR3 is TGCGCCAGCAGCCTACGACTAGCGGGAGAGGAAGAGACCCAGTACTTC.

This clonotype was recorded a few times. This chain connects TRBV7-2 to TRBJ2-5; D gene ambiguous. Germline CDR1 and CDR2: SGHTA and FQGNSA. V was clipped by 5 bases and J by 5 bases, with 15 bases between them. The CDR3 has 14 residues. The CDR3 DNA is TGTGCCAGCAGCGTAGTTATTGTCGGGGAGACCCAGTACTTC. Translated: CASSVVIVGETQYF.

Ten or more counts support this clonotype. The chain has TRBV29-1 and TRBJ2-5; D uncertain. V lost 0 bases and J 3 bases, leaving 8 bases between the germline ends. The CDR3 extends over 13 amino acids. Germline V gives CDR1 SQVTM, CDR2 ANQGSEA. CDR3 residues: CSVEDPQKETQYF. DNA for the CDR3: TGCAGCGTTGAAGATCCCCAAAAAGAGACCCAGTACTTC.

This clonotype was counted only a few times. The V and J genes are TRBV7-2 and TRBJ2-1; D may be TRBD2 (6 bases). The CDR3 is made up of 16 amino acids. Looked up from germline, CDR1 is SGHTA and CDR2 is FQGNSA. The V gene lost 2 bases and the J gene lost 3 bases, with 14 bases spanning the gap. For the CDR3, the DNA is TGTGCCAGCAGCTTAAGTGGGGGAGGAGGCTACAATGAGCAGTTCTTC. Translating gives CASSLSGGGGYNEQFF.

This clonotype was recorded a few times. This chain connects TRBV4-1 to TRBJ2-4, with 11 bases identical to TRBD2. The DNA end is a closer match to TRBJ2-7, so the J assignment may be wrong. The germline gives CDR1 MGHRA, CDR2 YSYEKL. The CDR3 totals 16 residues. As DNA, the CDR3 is TGCGCCAGCAGCCGTTTCCCGGGACTAGCGGTCTACGAGCAGTACTTC. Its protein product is CASSRFPGLAVYEQYF.

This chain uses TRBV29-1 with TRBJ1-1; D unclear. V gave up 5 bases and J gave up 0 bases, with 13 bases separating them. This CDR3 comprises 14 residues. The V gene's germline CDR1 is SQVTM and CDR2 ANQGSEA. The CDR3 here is CSVLHGPMNTEAFF. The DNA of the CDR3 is TGCAGCGTTCTACACGGACCCATGAACACTGAAGCTTTCTTT.

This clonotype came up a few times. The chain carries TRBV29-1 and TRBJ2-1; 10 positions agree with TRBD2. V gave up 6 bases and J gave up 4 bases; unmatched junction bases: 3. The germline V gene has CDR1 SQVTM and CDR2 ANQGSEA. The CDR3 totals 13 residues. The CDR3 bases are TGCAGCGTGGCTAGCGGGAGATACAATGAGCAGTTCTTC. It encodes CSVASGRYNEQFF.

Here the CDR3 reads CSALTPGLNDNEQFF. In nucleotides, the CDR3 is TGCAGTGCCCTGACCCCGGGACTAAACGACAATGAGCAGTTCTTC. The chain uses TRBV20-1 and TRBJ2-1; 7 bases agree with TRBD2. The CDR3 extends over 15 amino acids. V shed 6 bases and J 5 bases; nucleotides not matched to a gene: 13. In germline, CDR1 is DFQATT, CDR2 SNEGSKA (reference sequence).

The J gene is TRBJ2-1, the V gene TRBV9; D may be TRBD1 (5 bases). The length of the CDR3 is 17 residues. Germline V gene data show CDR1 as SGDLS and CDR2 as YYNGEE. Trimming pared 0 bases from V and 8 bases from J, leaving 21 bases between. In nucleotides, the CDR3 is TGTGCCAGCAGCGTAGGTCCGTGGCAGGGCACTGTAGATGAGCAGTTCTTC. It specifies CASSVGPWQGTVDEQFF.

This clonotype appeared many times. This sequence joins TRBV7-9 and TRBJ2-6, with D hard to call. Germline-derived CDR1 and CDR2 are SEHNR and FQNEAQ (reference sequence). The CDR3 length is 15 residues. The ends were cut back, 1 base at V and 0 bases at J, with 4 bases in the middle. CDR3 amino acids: CASSLDASGANVLTF. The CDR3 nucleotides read TGTGCCAGCAGCTTAGATGCCTCTGGGGCCAACGTCCTGACTTTC.

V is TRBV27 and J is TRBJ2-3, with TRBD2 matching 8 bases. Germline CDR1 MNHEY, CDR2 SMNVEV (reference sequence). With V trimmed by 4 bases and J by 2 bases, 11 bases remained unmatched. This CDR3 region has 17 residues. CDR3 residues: CASSSGVAGTITDTQYF. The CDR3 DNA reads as TGTGCCAGCAGTTCGGGGGTAGCGGGGACAATCACAGATACGCAGTATTTT.

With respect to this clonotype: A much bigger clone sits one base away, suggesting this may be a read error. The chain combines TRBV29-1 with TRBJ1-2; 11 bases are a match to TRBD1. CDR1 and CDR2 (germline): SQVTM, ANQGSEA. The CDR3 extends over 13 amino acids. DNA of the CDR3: TGCAGCGTTGACCGGACAGGGGGCTATGGCTGCACCTTC. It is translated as CSVDRTGGYGCTF.

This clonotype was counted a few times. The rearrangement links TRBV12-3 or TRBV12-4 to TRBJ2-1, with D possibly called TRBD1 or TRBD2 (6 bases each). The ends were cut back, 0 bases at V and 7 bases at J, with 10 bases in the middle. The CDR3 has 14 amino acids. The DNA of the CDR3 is TGTGCCAGCAGTTTAGCGCGAGGGGGGAATGAGCAGTTCTTC. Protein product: CASSLARGGNEQFF.

CDR3: CATSDPGTGSPDTQYF. The CDR3 nucleotides read TGTGCCACCAGTGACCCCGGGACAGGGTCTCCAGATACGCAGTATTTT. The chain couples TRBV24-1 to TRBJ2-3, with 9 bases fitting TRBD1. The CDR3 has 16 amino acids. The J segment lost 4 bases and the V segment lost 4 bases, leaving 8 bases of the junction unmatched. CDR1 is KGHDR and CDR2 is SFDVKD in the germline V gene.

CDR3 region: CASSQEGAPRGETQYF. The CDR3 DNA sequence: TGTGCCAGCAGCCAAGAAGGGGCTCCCAGGGGGGAGACCCAGTACTTC. The genes are TRBV4-2 and TRBJ2-5, with 7 bases lining up with TRBD1. Germline V gives CDR1 LGHNA, CDR2 YNFKEQ. This CDR3 has 16 amino acids. J gave up 5 bases and V 0 bases, and 9 bases lay outside the gene matches.

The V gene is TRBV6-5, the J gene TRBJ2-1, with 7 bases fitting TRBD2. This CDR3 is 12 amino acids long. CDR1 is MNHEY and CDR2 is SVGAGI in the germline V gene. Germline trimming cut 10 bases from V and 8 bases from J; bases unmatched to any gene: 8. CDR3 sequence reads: CATGRSGYEQFF. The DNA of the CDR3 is TGTGCCACCGGGAGGTCCGGGTATGAGCAGTTCTTC.

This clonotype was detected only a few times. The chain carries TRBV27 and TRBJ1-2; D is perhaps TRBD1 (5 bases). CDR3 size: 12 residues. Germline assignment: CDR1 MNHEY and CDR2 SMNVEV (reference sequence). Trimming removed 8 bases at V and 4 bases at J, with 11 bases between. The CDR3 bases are TGTGCCAGCCGCGCAGGGCCCTATGGCTACACCTTC. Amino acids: CASRAGPYGYTF.

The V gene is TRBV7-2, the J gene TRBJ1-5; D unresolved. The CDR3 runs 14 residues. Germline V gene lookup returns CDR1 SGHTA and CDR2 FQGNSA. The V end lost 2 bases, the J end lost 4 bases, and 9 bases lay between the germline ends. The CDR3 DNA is TGTGCCAGCAGCTTAATAAGGACTAATCAGCCCCAGCATTTT. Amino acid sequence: CASSLIRTNQPQHF.

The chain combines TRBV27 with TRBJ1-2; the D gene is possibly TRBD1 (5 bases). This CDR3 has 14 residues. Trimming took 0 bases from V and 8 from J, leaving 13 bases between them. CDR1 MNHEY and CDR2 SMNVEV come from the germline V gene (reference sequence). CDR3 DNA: TGTGCCAGCAGTTTATCAGGGCAGCCAGGGGGCTACACCTTC. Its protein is CASSLSGQPGGYTF.

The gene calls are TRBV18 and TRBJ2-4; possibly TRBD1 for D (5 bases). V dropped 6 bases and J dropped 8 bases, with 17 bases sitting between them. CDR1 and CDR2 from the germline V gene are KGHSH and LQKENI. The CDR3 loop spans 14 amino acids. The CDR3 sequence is CASSSLQGPDIQYF. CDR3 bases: TGTGCCAGCTCGTCGCTTCAGGGTCCGGACATTCAGTACTTC.

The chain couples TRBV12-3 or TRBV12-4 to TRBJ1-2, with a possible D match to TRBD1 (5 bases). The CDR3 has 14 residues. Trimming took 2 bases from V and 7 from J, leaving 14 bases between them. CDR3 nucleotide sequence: TGTGCCAGCAGTTTAAATTCAGGGACGAGTGGCTACACCTTC. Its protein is CASSLNSGTSGYTF.

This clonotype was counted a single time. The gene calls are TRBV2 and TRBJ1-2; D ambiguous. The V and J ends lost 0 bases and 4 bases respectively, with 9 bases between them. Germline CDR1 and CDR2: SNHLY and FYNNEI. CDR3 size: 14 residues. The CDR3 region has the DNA TGTGCCAGCAGTGAAGCCGGCCAGAGCTATGGCTACACCTTC. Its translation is CASSEAGQSYGYTF.

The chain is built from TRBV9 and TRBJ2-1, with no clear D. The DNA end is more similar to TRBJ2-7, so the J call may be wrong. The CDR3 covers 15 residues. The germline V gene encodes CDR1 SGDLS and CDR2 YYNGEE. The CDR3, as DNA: TGTGCCAGCAGCGTAGGGAGACTCGTGAACAATGAGCAGTACTTC. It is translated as CASSVGRLVNNEQYF.

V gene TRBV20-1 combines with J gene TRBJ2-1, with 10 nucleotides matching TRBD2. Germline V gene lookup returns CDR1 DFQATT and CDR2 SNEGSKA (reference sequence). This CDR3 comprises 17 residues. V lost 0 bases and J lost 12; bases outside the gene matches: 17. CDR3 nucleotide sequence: TGCAGTGCTAGAGATCCTCCTCCTAGCGGGAGTGGTGGAAGGCAGTTCTTC. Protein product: CSARDPPPSGSGGRQFF.

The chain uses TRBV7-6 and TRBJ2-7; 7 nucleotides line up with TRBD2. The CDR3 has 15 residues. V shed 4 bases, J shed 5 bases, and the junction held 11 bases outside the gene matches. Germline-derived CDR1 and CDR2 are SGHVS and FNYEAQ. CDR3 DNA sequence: TGTGCCAGCAGCTCCTCGCGACTAGCTCGGCACGAGCAGTACTTC. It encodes CASSSSRLARHEQYF.

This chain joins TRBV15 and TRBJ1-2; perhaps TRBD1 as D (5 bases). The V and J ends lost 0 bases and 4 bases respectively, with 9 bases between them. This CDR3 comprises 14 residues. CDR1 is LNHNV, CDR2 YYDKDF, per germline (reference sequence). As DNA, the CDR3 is TGTGCCACCAGCAGAGACAGGGACGTCTATGGCTACACCTTC. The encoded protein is CATSRDRDVYGYTF.

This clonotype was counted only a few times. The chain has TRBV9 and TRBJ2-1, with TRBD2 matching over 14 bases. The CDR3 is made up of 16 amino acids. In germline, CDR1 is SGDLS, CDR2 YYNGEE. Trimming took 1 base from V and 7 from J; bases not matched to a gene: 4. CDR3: CASSVQGTSGSNEQFF. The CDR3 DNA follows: TGTGCCAGCAGCGTACAAGGGACTAGCGGGAGTAATGAGCAGTTCTTC.

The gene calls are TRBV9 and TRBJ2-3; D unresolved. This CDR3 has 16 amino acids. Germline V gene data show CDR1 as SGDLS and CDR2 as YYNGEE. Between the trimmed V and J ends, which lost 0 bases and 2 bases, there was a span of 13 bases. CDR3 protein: CASSVGVAENTDTQYF. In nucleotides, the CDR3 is TGTGCCAGCAGCGTAGGGGTAGCAGAAAACACAGATACGCAGTATTTT.

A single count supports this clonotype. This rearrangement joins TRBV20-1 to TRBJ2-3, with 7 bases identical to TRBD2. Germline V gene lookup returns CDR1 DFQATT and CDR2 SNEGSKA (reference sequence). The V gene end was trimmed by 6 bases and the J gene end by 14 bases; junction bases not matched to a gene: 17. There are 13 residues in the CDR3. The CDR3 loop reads CSASGREHRYAYF. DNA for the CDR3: TGCAGTGCCTCGGGGCGGGAGCACAGATACGCGTATTTT.

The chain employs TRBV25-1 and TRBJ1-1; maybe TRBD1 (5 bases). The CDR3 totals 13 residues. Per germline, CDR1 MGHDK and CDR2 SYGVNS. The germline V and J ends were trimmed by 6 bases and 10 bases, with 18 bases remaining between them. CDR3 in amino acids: CASSGDGFRGAFF. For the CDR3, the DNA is TGTGCCAGCAGCGGGGACGGGTTCCGTGGAGCTTTCTTT.

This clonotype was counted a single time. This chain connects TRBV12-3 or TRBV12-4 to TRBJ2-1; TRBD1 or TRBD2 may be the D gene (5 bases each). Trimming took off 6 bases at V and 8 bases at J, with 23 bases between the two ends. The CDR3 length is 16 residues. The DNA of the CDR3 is TGTGCCAGCAGCCCCGGGACCCAAGAAGGGGCAGATGAGCAGTTCTTC. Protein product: CASSPGTQEGADEQFF.